This T cell receptor beta chain appears in the sequencing data of a study of cytomegalovirus exposure and HLA in healthy donors. Across the study: Researchers found that around 80% of over 350 genotyped donors fell within the Caucasian-associated ancestry cluster. Findings and caveats of the study: Most CMV-associated TCR beta chains were later found to appear HLA-restricted.

The ends were cut back, 8 bases at V and 6 bases at J, with 11 bases in the middle. The CDR3 extends over 11 amino acids. Looked up from germline, CDR1 is MNHNS and CDR2 is SASEGT. Researchers ran the PCR with 60 Vbeta and 13 Jbeta primers. The table came from immunoSEQ multiplex PCR; TCRdb's copy has only in-frame clones and leaves some out. The sample holds some 150,000 clones, less than 80% seen once. On this clone: Its antigen is not known.

The sequencing input was PBMCs. The sequence was collected from a man aged 35 to 55 in good health and CMV-seronegative. The J gene is TRBJ2-7, the V gene TRBV6-1, with a weak D call TRBD2 (6 bases). The CDR3 region is CASPRGTEQYF. In DNA form, the CDR3 reads TGTGCCAGCCCCCGGGGGACCGAGCAGTACTTC.